One sample yielded the 26 T cell receptor beta chains listed below, sequenced in a study of T cell responses to AZD1222 COVID-19 vaccine (dated by TCRdb to the early 2020s). Preparation of the library involved the immunoSEQ multiplex PCR assay. Sourced from immuneACCESS, this table was stored by TCRdb with only in-frame sequences that have V and J called. A share of the clones is absent; for the studies checked, an unresolved V gene accounts for under half, and the remainder has no known explanation. Counted in this sample were 85,000 or so clones; 80% to 95% of them appeared once. Together, the top ten hold approximately 10% of the sample. Per the publication, the time point label means: about 28 days (+/-7) after the second vaccine dose. The source material was peripheral blood, sampled 28 days after the second AZD1222 dose. The receptors shown here come from an adult who received the AZD1222 COVID-19 vaccine.

The chain uses TRBV30 and TRBJ1-4, with no clear D. In germline, CDR1 is GTSNPN, CDR2 SVGIG (reference sequence). This CDR3 spans 13 amino acids. The V end was cut by 4 bases, the J end by 5 bases, with 11 bases between. The CDR3 reads CAWKGSNNEKLFF. For the CDR3, the DNA is TGTGCCTGGAAGGGCAGCAACAATGAAAAACTGTTTTTT.

This clone appeared a single time. The chain has TRBV6-1 and TRBJ1-1; no clear D. Trimming removed 0 bases from V and 10 bases from J, with 12 bases in between. The CDR3 runs to 13 residues. Germline V gene lookup returns CDR1 MNHNS and CDR2 SASEGT. The CDR3 bases are TGTGCCAGCAGTGAAGCGCGAAGCTGGGGAGCTTTCTTT. This translates into CASSEARSWGAFF.

The chain uses TRBV20-1 and TRBJ1-5; tentative D call: TRBD1 (5 bases). The CDR3 spans 11 residues. The ends were cut back, 6 bases at V and 9 bases at J, with 12 bases in the middle. Germline V gives CDR1 DFQATT, CDR2 SNEGSKA (reference sequence). The CDR3 loop is CSASPGGPQHF. The CDR3, as DNA: TGCAGTGCCTCGCCCGGGGGGCCCCAGCATTTT.

This chain uses TRBV29-1 with TRBJ1-1; weak D call: TRBD1 (5 bases). This CDR3 is built from 13 residues. Germline CDR1 reads SQVTM; CDR2 reads ANQGSEA. V was pared by 7 bases and J by 1 base, with 13 bases between. CDR3 bases: TGCAGCGCCCAGGGACGGACGAACACTGAAGCTTTCTTT. Its translation is CSAQGRTNTEAFF.

The genes are TRBV5-1 and TRBJ2-2, with D tentatively TRBD1 (6 bases). The germline gives CDR1 SGHRS, CDR2 YFSETQ. There are 14 residues in the CDR3. Trimming shortened V by 7 bases and J by 2 bases, and 12 bases separated the two germline ends. The CDR3 bases are TGCGCCAGCGGGCAGGGGACCAACACCGGGGAGCTGTTTTTT. This codes for CASGQGTNTGELFF. The variable domain in full, with the rest retrieved from reference TRBV5-1 and TRBJ2-2, is KAGVTQTPRYLIKTRGQQVTLSCSPISGHRSVSWYQQTPGQGLQFLFEYFSETQRNKGNFPGRFSGRQFSNSRSEMNVSTLELGDSALYLCASGQGTNTGELFFGEGSRLTVL.

The genes are TRBV6-5 and TRBJ2-1, with 10 positions matching TRBD2. The CDR3 has 15 residues. V dropped 6 bases and J dropped 8; count of bases not matched to a gene: 10. The germline V gene encodes CDR1 MNHEY and CDR2 SVGAGI. CDR3 sequence: CASRDVAGGLDEQFF. The CDR3 region has the DNA TGTGCCAGCAGGGACGTAGCGGGAGGTTTGGATGAGCAGTTCTTC.

The chain employs TRBV29-1 and TRBJ1-1; D gene ambiguous. The CDR3 sequence is 11 residues long. Germline loops: CDR1 SQVTM, CDR2 ANQGSEA. The V end was cut by 2 bases, the J end by 8 bases, with 9 bases between. As DNA, the CDR3 is TGCAGCGTTGAATCTCTGTTAGAAGCTTTCTTT. It specifies CSVESLLEAFF.

The genes are TRBV6-5 and TRBJ1-6; D is possibly TRBD1 (6 bases). CDR3 length: 14 amino acids. V lost 6 bases and J lost 8, with 14 bases in between. Germline V CDR1 and CDR2: MNHEY, SVGAGI. The chain's CDR3 is CASRQTGRYSPLHF. For the CDR3, the DNA is TGTGCCAGCAGACAAACAGGGAGGTATTCACCCCTCCACTTT.

The chain is built from TRBV27 and TRBJ1-5; TRBD1 agrees at 7 bases. Trimming removed 2 bases from V and 2 bases from J; junction bases left unmatched: 0. This CDR3 contains 14 residues. Germline assignment: CDR1 MNHEY and CDR2 SMNVEV (reference sequence). The CDR3 protein is CASSLGQGNQPQHF. The CDR3 DNA reads TGTGCCAGCAGTTTAGGACAGGGCAATCAGCCCCAGCATTTT.

This chain joins TRBV5-1 and TRBJ2-5; D not resolved. From germline, CDR1 is SGHRS and CDR2 YFSETQ. V was cut by 1 base and J by 1 base, with 5 bases left in between. The CDR3 extends over 13 amino acids. The CDR3 bases are TGCGCCAGCAGCTTGCCCCCCCAAGAGACCCAGTACTTC. It translates to CASSLPPQETQYF.

The chain employs TRBV23-1 and TRBJ2-7; D is possibly TRBD1 (5 bases). Being an ORF, TRBV23-1 has a function that is uncertain. The CDR3 spans 18 residues. V was trimmed by 0 bases and J by 3 bases, leaving 21 bases between them. CDR3 in amino acids: CASSQSNYRGYVDYEQYF. The CDR3 region has the DNA TGCGCCAGCAGTCAATCCAATTATAGGGGCTACGTAGACTACGAGCAGTACTTC.

The chain couples TRBV7-8 to TRBJ2-7; a possible D gene is TRBD1 (6 bases). Trimming stripped 6 bases from V and 3 bases from J, with 12 bases between. The V gene's germline CDR1 is SGHVS and CDR2 FQNEAQ. The CDR3 has 13 amino acids. CDR3 in amino acids: CASSRDTLYEQYF. The CDR3 DNA is TGTGCCAGCAGTCGGGACACCCTCTACGAGCAGTACTTC.

This rearrangement joins TRBV19 to TRBJ2-2; 10 bases are shared with TRBD1. The V segment lost 5 bases and the J segment 4 bases; nucleotides outside the gene matches: 4. CDR1 and CDR2 from the germline V gene are LNHDA and SQIVND (reference sequence). The CDR3 loop spans 15 amino acids. The CDR3, as DNA: TGTGCCAGTAGTGTAGGACAGGGGGGCACCGGGGAGCTGTTTTTT. Its translation: CASSVGQGGTGELFF.

The chain couples TRBV2 to TRBJ2-7; no reliable D call. This CDR3 contains 15 residues. The germline CDR1 and CDR2 sequences are SNHLY and FYNNEI. With 1 base removed from V and 4 bases from J, the gap between germline ends came to 14 bases. The CDR3 here is CASSEESSFVYEQYF. CDR3 bases: TGTGCCAGCAGTGAAGAGTCTAGTTTTGTGTACGAGCAGTACTTC.

The chain couples TRBV7-9 to TRBJ1-2; D remains ambiguous. The V gene's germline CDR1 is SEHNR and CDR2 FQNEAQ (reference sequence). This CDR3 is built from 14 residues. The V gene lost 1 base and the J gene lost 7 bases, with 13 bases spanning the gap. Here the CDR3 DNA reads TGTGCCAGCAGCTTAGTCGTCGACCGGGGTGGCTACACCTTC. It codes for CASSLVVDRGGYTF.

This chain links TRBV28 with TRBJ1-6, with D tentatively TRBD1 (5 bases). There are 15 residues in the CDR3. Germline CDR1 is MDHEN and CDR2 is SYDVKM. V was trimmed by 2 bases and J by 10 bases, leaving 15 bases between them. The CDR3: CASSLRGRERSPLHF. The CDR3 coding sequence is TGTGCCAGCAGTTTAAGGGGCAGGGAACGCTCACCCCTCCACTTT.

J is TRBJ2-5 and V is TRBV20-1; 10 bases align to TRBD1. The CDR3 length is 12 residues. Germline V gives CDR1 DFQATT, CDR2 SNEGSKA (reference sequence). V shed 3 bases, J shed 14 bases, and the junction held 9 bases outside the gene matches. DNA for the CDR3: TGCAGTGCTAGTACCCCGGGACAGGGGAGCTACTTC. Protein product: CSASTPGQGSYF.

The chain is built from TRBV3-1 (or the pseudogene TRBV3-2) and TRBJ1-3; D remains ambiguous. The CDR3 has 13 residues. V was trimmed by 4 bases and J by 2 bases, leaving 6 bases between them. Germline V gene sequence: CDR1 LGHDT, CDR2 YNNKEL (reference sequence). The CDR3 bases are TGTGCCAGCAGCCTTAGAACTGGAAACACCATATATTTT. This codes for CASSLRTGNTIYF.

The table lists this clone with a count of one. The V gene is TRBV18, the J gene TRBJ1-1, with D tentatively TRBD1 (5 bases). The length of the CDR3 is 14 residues. Germline V CDR1 and CDR2: KGHSH, LQKENI. Between the trimmed V and J ends, which lost 2 bases and 4 bases, there was a span of 11 bases. In DNA form, the CDR3 reads TGTGCCAGCTCACCAACGAGGGGAACCACTGAAGCTTTCTTT. Its translation is CASSPTRGTTEAFF.

Only a few counts were recorded for this clone. The chain links TRBV19 to TRBJ1-1; no reliable D call. This CDR3 has 16 residues. Trimming pared 3 bases from V and 0 bases from J, leaving 14 bases between. The germline V gene has CDR1 LNHDA and CDR2 SQIVND (reference sequence). DNA of the CDR3: TGTGCCAGTAGTATTGAGGACCGACTAATGAACACTGAAGCTTTCTTT. It specifies CASSIEDRLMNTEAFF.

The chain links TRBV20-1 to TRBJ2-7; tentative D call: TRBD2 (5 bases). The CDR3 is 11 residues long. Per germline, CDR1 DFQATT and CDR2 SNEGSKA (reference sequence). The CDR3: CSEGGPYEQYF. CDR3 coding DNA: TGCAGCGAGGGCGGACCTTACGAGCAGTACTTC.

V is TRBV14 and J is TRBJ1-1; the D is unclear. Between the trimmed V and J ends, which lost 2 bases and 4 bases, there was a span of 14 bases. Germline assignment: CDR1 SGHDN and CDR2 FVKESK. This CDR3 contains 15 residues. The CDR3 is CASSQTLQWGTEAFF. CDR3 DNA sequence: TGTGCCAGCAGCCAAACCCTTCAGTGGGGCACTGAAGCTTTCTTT. The full variable domain, rest sourced from reference TRBV14 and TRBJ1-1, is EAGVTQFPSHSVIEKGQTVTLRCDPISGHDNLYWYRRVMGKEIKFLLHFVKESKQDESGMPNNRFLAERTGGTYSTLKVQPAELEDSGVYFCASSQTLQWGTEAFFGQGTRLTVV.

This clone has a handful of counts. The chain combines TRBV6-4 with TRBJ1-1; D remains unclear. This CDR3 is built from 13 residues. The ends were cut back, 3 bases at V and 7 bases at J, with 12 bases in the middle. Germline V gives CDR1 MRHNA, CDR2 SNTAGT. CDR3 sequence: CASSERAFGEAFF. The CDR3 nucleotides read TGTGCCAGCAGTGAGAGGGCTTTTGGTGAAGCTTTCTTT.

This chain joins TRBV19 and TRBJ1-5, with 9 positions matching TRBD1. Trimming at V came to 7 bases and at J to 2 bases, leaving 9 bases not matched to a gene. Germline V lookup: CDR1 LNHDA, CDR2 SQIVND (reference sequence). This CDR3 spans 16 amino acids. CDR3 loop: CASTARRDRGNQPQHF. CDR3 sequence (DNA): TGTGCCAGTACAGCCCGGAGGGACAGGGGCAATCAGCCCCAGCATTTT.

J is TRBJ1-1 and V is TRBV20-1, with D unclear. This CDR3 has 11 amino acids. The V and J ends lost 5 bases and 7 bases respectively, with 11 bases between them. Germline CDR1 is DFQATT and CDR2 is SNEGSKA (reference sequence). The CDR3 here is CSAPTPSEAFF. CDR3 DNA: TGCAGTGCTCCCACCCCGAGTGAAGCTTTCTTT.

CDR3 sequence reads: CASSLKGNEQYF. The DNA of the CDR3 is TGTGCCAGCAGCTTAAAAGGGAACGAGCAGTACTTC. The chain links TRBV7-9 to TRBJ2-7; D remains unclear. Trimming took 2 bases from V and 5 from J, leaving 7 bases between them. From germline, CDR1 is SEHNR and CDR2 FQNEAQ (reference sequence). There are 12 residues in the CDR3.